The 15 T cell receptor beta chains presented below share a single source sample, sequenced in a study of T-cell reconstitution after alpha-beta-depleted transplantation in children. Preparation of the TCRbeta library was carried out with unique molecular identifiers. TCRdb ran MiXCR on the PCR reads and lists one entry per CDR3 protein. The sample shows approximately 350,000 distinct CDR3 sequences, roughly 15% of them seen only once. Specimen: PBMCs, collected from the stem cell graft. These receptor sequences come from a human donor who donated a stem cell graft to a child with Fanconi anemia.

This clonotype was seen at least ten times. The chain combines TRBV18 with TRBJ2-1; 8 bases agree with TRBD2. V lost 1 base, J lost 5 bases, and 13 bases stayed unmatched. The germline V gene encodes CDR1 KGHSH and CDR2 LQKENI. CDR3 size: 18 residues. In DNA, the CDR3 is TGTGCCAGCTCACCACGGACACGGTCGGGGGGGCCGGACAATGAGCAGTTCTTC. This gives the protein CASSPRTRSGGPDNEQFF. The variable domain in full, with the rest retrieved from reference TRBV18 and TRBJ2-1, is NAGVMQNPRHLVRRRGQEARLRCSPMKGHSHVYWYRQLPEEGLKFMVYLQKENIIDESGMPKERFSAEFPKEGPSILRIQQVVRGDSAAYFCASSPRTRSGGPDNEQFFGPGTRLTVL.

The rearrangement links TRBV7-7 to TRBJ1-1, with D tentatively TRBD1 (6 bases). The germline CDR1 and CDR2 sequences are SSHAT and FNYEAQ (reference sequence). V lost 1 base to trimming and J lost 0 bases, with 15 bases between them. This CDR3 is built from 17 residues. CDR3 amino acids: CASSLDGQPPMNTEAFF. The CDR3 nucleotides read TGTGCCAGCAGCTTAGATGGACAGCCGCCAATGAACACTGAAGCTTTCTTT.

The rearrangement uses TRBV7-9 and TRBJ1-1, with D unresolved. Germline V gives CDR1 SEHNR, CDR2 FQNEAQ (reference sequence). This CDR3 is built from 14 residues. Between the trimmed V and J ends, which lost 1 base and 4 bases, there was a span of 10 bases. The CDR3 sequence is CASSLDGQSTEAFF. In DNA, the CDR3 is TGTGCCAGCAGCTTAGACGGGCAGTCCACTGAAGCTTTCTTT.

The chain couples TRBV20-1 to TRBJ2-3; TRBD2 matches 11 bases. CDR1 is DFQATT, CDR2 SNEGSKA, per germline (reference sequence). The V and J ends lost 2 bases and 4 bases, in that order; junction bases with no gene match: 11. The CDR3 consists of 17 residues. The CDR3 nucleotides read TGCAGTGCTAGAAAGGTCGCTAGCGGGGGGTGGGCAGATACGCAGTATTTT. The encoded protein is CSARKVASGGWADTQYF.

This clonotype was observed many times. The J gene is TRBJ2-2, the V gene TRBV28; 9 nucleotides match TRBD2. The CDR3 is 19 amino acids. The ends lost 0 bases at V and 4 bases at J; junction bases unmatched: 12. Germline V gene data show CDR1 as MDHEN and CDR2 as SYDVKM. The CDR3 DNA follows: TGTGCCAGCAGTTTATGGTTCGGAGCGGGGGGCCCGGGCACCGGGGAGCTGTTTTTT. This gives the protein CASSLWFGAGGPGTGELFF.

This clonotype was observed a few times. This sequence joins TRBV5-1 and TRBJ2-7; D remains unclear. Germline assignment: CDR1 SGHRS and CDR2 YFSETQ. Trimming removed 3 bases from V and 0 bases from J, with 10 bases in between. The CDR3 consists of 14 residues. The CDR3 DNA sequence: TGCGCCAGCAGCTCCTCCCCAGGCTCCTACGAGCAGTACTTC. Encoded protein: CASSSSPGSYEQYF.

This chain joins TRBV29-1 and TRBJ1-2; D call uncertain. This CDR3 spans 13 amino acids. V dropped 5 bases and J dropped 5 bases, with 15 bases sitting between them. In germline, CDR1 is SQVTM, CDR2 ANQGSEA. Here the CDR3 DNA reads TGCAGCGTTCCTGAGACGGCAGAATATGGCTACACCTTC. Translated: CSVPETAEYGYTF.

This clonotype was seen a few times. The V and J genes are TRBV28 and TRBJ2-1, with 8 bases lining up with TRBD2. The ends lost 6 bases at V and 10 bases at J; junction bases unmatched: 5. This CDR3 contains 12 residues. Germline V lookup: CDR1 MDHEN, CDR2 SYDVKM. CDR3 residues: CASRTTSEEQFF. For the CDR3, the DNA is TGTGCCAGCAGGACGACTAGCGAAGAGCAGTTCTTC.

V usage is TRBV10-1 and J usage is TRBJ2-3; tentative D call: TRBD2 (5 bases). The ends were cut back, 11 bases at V and 2 bases at J, with 14 bases in the middle. CDR1 and CDR2 from the germline V gene are WNHNN and SYGVQD (reference sequence). This CDR3 is built from 13 residues. The CDR3, as DNA: TGCGCCCAGACTAACAGTGTCACAGATACGCAGTATTTT. Its translation: CAQTNSVTDTQYF.

The rearrangement links TRBV5-1 to TRBJ1-4; 7 nucleotides agree with TRBD1. CDR1 is SGHRS, CDR2 YFSETQ, per germline. There are 15 residues in the CDR3. Germline trimming cut 1 base from V and 7 bases from J; bases unmatched to any gene: 7. The CDR3 DNA is TGCGCCAGCAGCTTGTTGACAGGGCGAGGTGAAAAACTGTTTTTT. Protein: CASSLLTGRGEKLFF.

This clonotype was counted a few times. J is TRBJ1-2 and V is TRBV20-1; D not resolved. The CDR3 sequence is 11 residues long. V lost 4 bases to trimming and J lost 3 bases, with 6 bases between them. Looked up from germline, CDR1 is DFQATT and CDR2 is SNEGSKA (reference sequence). CDR3 region: CSANAHYGYTF. The CDR3 coding sequence is TGCAGTGCTAACGCACACTATGGCTACACCTTC.

The chain couples TRBV7-2 to TRBJ2-3, with 8 bases matching TRBD1. Trimming cost V 4 bases and J 8 bases; bases outside gene matches: 14. The CDR3 sequence is 16 residues long. CDR1 SGHTA and CDR2 FQGNSA come from the germline V gene. Here the CDR3 reads CASSSDRGQGHGTQYF. The CDR3 nucleotides are TGTGCCAGCAGCTCCGATAGAGGACAGGGACACGGTACGCAGTATTTT.

This clonotype showed up many times. The junction shows a germline mismatch at one end, possibly a read error. The CDR3 DNA reads as TGTGCCAGCAGTTTAAATTATCCCCACTTT. This sequence encodes CASSLNYPHF. The rearrangement links TRBV12-3 or TRBV12-4 to TRBJ1-3; the D is unclear. The CDR3 runs 10 residues.

This clonotype has a single count. The chain has TRBV5-1 and TRBJ1-1; D unresolved. V shed 6 bases and J shed 4 bases, with 16 bases lying between them. Germline values: CDR1 SGHRS, CDR2 YFSETQ. This CDR3 spans 14 amino acids. The CDR3: CASTLSGVGTEAFF. In nucleotides, the CDR3 is TGCGCCAGCACCCTTTCCGGGGTGGGCACTGAAGCTTTCTTT.

The chain employs TRBV11-2 and TRBJ2-3; D is unresolved. In germline, CDR1 is SGHAT, CDR2 FQNNGV. The CDR3 loop spans 14 amino acids. Deletions cut 5 bases from V and 2 bases from J, with 11 bases between. CDR3 protein: CASSPRSYTDTQYF. The CDR3 coding sequence is TGTGCCAGCAGCCCGAGGTCTTACACAGATACGCAGTATTTT.